Presented here are 5 T cell receptor beta chains from one specimen sequenced in a study of blood T cell repertoires in COVID-19. Sequenced by immunoSEQ multiplex PCR; TCRdb stores in-frame clones only, minus some. Here the sample spans some 150,000 clones, roughly 87% being singletons. Sequencing used peripheral blood. The receptor set was obtained from a woman aged 45-59 years with acute or convalescent COVID-19.

V gene TRBV21-1 combines with J gene TRBJ2-2; no DNA check was done on the table's D call, TRBD2. TRBV21-1 represents a pseudogene. The length of the CDR3 is 16 residues. CDR3 DNA sequence: TGTGCCAGCAGCCCCGGGGGGACCCCGAACACCGGGGAGCTGTTTTTT. Translated, it gives CASSPGGTPNTGELFF.

The count of this clone is one. The chain has TRBV19 and TRBJ2-2; D gene unclear. This CDR3 has 14 residues. Germline CDR1 and CDR2: LNHDA and SQIVND (reference sequence). V lost 3 bases, J lost 0 bases, and 5 bases lay in between. The CDR3 DNA is TGTGCCAGTAGTATGGCGGCGAACACCGGGGAGCTGTTTTTT. Amino acids: CASSMAANTGELFF.

The genes are TRBV5-1 and TRBJ2-5; D might be TRBD2 (6 bases). Germline-derived CDR1 and CDR2 are SGHRS and YFSETQ. This CDR3 is 13 amino acids long. Trimming removed 4 bases at V and 4 bases at J, with 11 bases between. The CDR3 sequence: CASSPSEGETQYF. CDR3 DNA: TGCGCCAGCAGCCCCTCGGAGGGAGAGACCCAGTACTTC.

This clone has only one observation. The rearrangement links TRBV12-5 to TRBJ2-1; the D gene is possibly TRBD2 (6 bases). The CDR3 has 14 residues. In germline, CDR1 is LGHNT, CDR2 FRNRAP. V shed 4 bases and J shed 7 bases, with 14 bases lying between them. In DNA, the CDR3 is TGTGCTAGTGGTTCGGGTAGGGAGGTTAATGAGCAGTTCTTC. This sequence encodes CASGSGREVNEQFF.

The chain uses TRBV18 and TRBJ2-2; D is perhaps TRBD2 (5 bases). Trimming removed 10 bases at V and 6 bases at J, with 21 bases between. Looked up from germline, CDR1 is KGHSH and CDR2 is LQKENI. CDR3 length equals 15 residues. This CDR3 is CATKTNPRVPGELFF. DNA of the CDR3: TGTGCCACCAAAACCAACCCGAGGGTCCCCGGGGAGCTGTTTTTT.